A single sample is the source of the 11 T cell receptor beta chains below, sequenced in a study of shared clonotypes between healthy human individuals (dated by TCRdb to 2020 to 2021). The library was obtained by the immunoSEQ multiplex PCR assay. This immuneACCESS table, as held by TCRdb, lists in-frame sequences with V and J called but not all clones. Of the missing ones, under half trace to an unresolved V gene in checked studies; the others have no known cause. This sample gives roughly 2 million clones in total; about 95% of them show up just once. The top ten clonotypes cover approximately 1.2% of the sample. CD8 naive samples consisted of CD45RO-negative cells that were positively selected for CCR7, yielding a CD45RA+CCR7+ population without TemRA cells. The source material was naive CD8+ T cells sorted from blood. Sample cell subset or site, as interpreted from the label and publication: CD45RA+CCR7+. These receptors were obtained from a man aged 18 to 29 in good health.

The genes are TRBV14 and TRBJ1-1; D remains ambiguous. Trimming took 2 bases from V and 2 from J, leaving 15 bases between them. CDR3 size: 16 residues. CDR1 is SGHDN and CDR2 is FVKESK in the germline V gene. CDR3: CASSQIRPSSNTEAFF. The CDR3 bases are TGTGCCAGCAGCCAAATCCGGCCAAGTTCCAACACTGAAGCTTTCTTT.

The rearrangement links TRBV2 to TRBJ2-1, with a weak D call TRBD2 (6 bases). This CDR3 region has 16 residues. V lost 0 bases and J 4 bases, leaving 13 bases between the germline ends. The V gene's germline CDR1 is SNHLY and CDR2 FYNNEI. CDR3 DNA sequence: TGTGCCAGCAGTGAAGCTAGCGGTTTTTCATACAATGAGCAGTTCTTC. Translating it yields CASSEASGFSYNEQFF.

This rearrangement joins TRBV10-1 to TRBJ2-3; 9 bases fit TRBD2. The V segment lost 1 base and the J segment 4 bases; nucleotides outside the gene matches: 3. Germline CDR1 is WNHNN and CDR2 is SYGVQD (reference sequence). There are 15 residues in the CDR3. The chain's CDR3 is CASSEYSGRPDTQYF. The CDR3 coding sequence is TGCGCCAGCAGTGAGTACAGCGGGAGGCCAGATACGCAGTATTTT.

The CDR3 sequence: CASRYQRGRDEQFF. CDR3 bases: TGTGCCAGCAGATATCAGCGGGGGAGGGATGAGCAGTTCTTC. This chain joins TRBV7-8 and TRBJ2-1; 8 nucleotides match TRBD2. The trim removed 6 bases at V and 8 bases at J, leaving 9 bases unmatched. The CDR3 contains 14 residues. In germline, CDR1 is SGHVS, CDR2 FQNEAQ.

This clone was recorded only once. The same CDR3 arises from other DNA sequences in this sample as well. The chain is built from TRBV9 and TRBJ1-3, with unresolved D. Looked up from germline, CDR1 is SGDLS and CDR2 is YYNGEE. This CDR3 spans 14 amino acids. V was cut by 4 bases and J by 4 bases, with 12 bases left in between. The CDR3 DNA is TGTGCCAGCAGCCCTGGAACTACCGGAAACACCATATATTTT. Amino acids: CASSPGTTGNTIYF.

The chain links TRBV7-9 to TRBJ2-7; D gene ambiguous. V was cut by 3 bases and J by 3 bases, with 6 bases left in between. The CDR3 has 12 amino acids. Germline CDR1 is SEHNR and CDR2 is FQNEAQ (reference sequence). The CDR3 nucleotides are TGTGCCAGCAGCTTCGACGTCTACGAGCAGTACTTC. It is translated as CASSFDVYEQYF.

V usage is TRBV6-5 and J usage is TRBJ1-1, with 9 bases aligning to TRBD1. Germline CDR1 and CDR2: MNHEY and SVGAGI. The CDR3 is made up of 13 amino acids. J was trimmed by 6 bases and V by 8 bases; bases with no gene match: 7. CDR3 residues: CASHGQGKAEAFF. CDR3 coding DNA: TGTGCCAGCCATGGACAGGGGAAGGCTGAAGCTTTCTTT.

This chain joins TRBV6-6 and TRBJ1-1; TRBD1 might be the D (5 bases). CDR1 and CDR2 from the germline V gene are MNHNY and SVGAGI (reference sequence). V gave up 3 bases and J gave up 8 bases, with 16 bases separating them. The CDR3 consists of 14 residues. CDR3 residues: CASSYWGPQAEAFF. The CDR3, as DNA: TGTGCCAGCAGTTATTGGGGCCCTCAGGCCGAAGCTTTCTTT.

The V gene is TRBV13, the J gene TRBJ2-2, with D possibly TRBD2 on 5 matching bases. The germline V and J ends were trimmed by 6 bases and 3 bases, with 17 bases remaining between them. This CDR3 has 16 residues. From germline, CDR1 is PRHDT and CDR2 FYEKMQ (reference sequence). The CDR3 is CASSFSQRADTGELFF. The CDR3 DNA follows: TGTGCCAGCAGTTTCTCACAGCGAGCGGACACCGGGGAGCTGTTTTTT.

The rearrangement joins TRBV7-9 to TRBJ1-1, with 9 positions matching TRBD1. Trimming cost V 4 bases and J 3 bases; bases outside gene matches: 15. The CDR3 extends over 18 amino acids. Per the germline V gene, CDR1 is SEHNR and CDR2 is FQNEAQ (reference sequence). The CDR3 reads CASSSPLLTGGKDTEAFF. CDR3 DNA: TGTGCCAGCAGCTCCCCCCTCCTTACAGGGGGCAAGGACACTGAAGCTTTCTTT.

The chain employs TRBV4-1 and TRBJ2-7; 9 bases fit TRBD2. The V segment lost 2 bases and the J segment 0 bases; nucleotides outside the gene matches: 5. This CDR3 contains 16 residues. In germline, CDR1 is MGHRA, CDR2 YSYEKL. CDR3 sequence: CASSQTGLAASYEQYF. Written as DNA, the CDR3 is TGCGCCAGCAGCCAAACGGGACTAGCAGCCTCCTACGAGCAGTACTTC.